This TCR beta chain was documented in a study of beta chain features in type 1 diabetes. Study-level background: Cell yields, gender and age were similar in healthy donors and patients. General observations from the study: cDNA-based sequencing might over-represent cells highly expressing TCR.

The V gene end was trimmed by 2 bases and the J gene end by 10 bases; junction bases not matched to a gene: 16. This CDR3 comprises 17 residues. In germline, CDR1 is SGHVS, CDR2 FQNEAQ. To note about this clone: The antigen is not known.

Central memory, naive, regulatory and stem cell-like memory CD4+ cells were sorted by CD45RO/CCR7/CD25/CD127/CD95/CD27. Every bit of the isolated RNA underwent reverse transcription, so sequencing read expressed TCRB transcripts. Reads from naive, central memory and regulatory T cell samples averaged about 3.3 million. Clones were read by immunoSEQ multiplex PCR, and TCRdb kept only the in-frame ones, dropping some. The sample holds approximately 330,000 clones, more than 9.5% seen once. V gene TRBV7-8 combines with J gene TRBJ2-1; 8 bases line up with TRBD2. Sequencing was done on a sample of naive CD4+ T cells from blood. The sequence was obtained from a woman aged 25-40 years in good health. This chain's CDR3 is CASSLISSGLSAGEQFF. In DNA form, the CDR3 reads TGTGCCAGCAGCTTAATCTCTAGCGGGCTATCCGCTGGGGAGCAGTTCTTC.